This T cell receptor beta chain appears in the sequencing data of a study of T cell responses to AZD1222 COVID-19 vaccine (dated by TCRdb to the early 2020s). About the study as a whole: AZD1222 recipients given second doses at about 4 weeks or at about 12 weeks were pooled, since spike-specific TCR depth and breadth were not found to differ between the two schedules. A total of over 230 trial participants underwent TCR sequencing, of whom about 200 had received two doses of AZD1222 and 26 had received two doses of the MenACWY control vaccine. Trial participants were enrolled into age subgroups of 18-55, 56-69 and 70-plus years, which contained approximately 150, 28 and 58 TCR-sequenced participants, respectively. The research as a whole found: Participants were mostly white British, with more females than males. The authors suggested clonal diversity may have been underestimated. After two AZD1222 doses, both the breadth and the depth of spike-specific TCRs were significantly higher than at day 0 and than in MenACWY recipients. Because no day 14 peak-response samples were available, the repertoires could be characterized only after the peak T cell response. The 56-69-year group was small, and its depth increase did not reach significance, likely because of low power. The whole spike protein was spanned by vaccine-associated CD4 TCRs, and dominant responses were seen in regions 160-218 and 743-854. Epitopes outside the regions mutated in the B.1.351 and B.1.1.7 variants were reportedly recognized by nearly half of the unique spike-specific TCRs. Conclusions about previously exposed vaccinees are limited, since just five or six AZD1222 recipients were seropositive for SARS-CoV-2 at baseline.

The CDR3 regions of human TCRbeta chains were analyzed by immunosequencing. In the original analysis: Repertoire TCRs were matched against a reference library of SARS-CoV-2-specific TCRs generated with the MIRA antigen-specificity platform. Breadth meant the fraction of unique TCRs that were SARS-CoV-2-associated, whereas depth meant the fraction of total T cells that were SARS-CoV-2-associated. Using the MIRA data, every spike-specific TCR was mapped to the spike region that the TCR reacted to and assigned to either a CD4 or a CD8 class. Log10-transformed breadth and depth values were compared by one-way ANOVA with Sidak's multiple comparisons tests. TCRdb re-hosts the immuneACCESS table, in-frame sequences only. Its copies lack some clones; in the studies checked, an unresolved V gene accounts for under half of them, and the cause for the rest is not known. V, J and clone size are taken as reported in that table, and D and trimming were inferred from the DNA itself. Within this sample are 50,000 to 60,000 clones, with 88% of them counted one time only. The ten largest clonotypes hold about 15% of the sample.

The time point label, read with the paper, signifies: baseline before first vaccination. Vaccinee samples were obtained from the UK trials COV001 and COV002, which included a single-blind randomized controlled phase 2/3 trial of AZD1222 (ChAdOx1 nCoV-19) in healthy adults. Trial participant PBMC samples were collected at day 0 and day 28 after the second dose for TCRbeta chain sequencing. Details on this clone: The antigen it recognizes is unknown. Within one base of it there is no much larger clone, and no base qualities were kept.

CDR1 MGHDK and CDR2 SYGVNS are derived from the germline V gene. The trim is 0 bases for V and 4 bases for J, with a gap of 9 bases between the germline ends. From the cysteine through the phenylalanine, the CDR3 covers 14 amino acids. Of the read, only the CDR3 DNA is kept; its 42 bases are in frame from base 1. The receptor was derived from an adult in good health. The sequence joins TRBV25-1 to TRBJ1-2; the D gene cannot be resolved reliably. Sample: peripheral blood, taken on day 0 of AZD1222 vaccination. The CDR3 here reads CASSEYGQVYGYTF. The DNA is TGTGCCAGCAGTGAATATGGGCAAGTCTATGGCTACACCTTC.